This TCR beta chain was identified during a study of CD8+CD57+ T cells in acquired aplastic anemia (dated by TCRdb to 2016 to 2019). With regard to the full study: On average, sorted CD4+ and CD8+ cells yielded 3.2 ug of extracted DNA, with a range of about 0.17 to 27.4 ug. CD8+CD57+ expansion was defined as a frequency above the mean frequency observed in healthy subjects.

The paper as a whole reports these results and caveats: Twenty-nine CD8+ CDR3 sequences were found in both patients and controls but appeared to be highly expressed in patients and within the immunodominant clones of the patients. CD8+ Simpson's diversity did not differ significantly between patients and healthy controls (P=0.060).

Including the terminal cysteine and phenylalanine, the CDR3 comprises 15 residues. Solely the CDR3 DNA is kept, with 45 bases framed from the first base. CDR1 MNHNS and CDR2 SASEGT are derived from the germline V gene. V gives up 7 bases and J gives up 2 bases, and the segment between their germline ends measures 16 bases. Patients chosen for sequencing had shown expansion of CD8+CD57+ cells by flow cytometry. Severe acquired aplastic anemia was diagnosed in all patients according to International Study of Aplastic Anemia and Agranulocytosis and Camitta criteria. No therapy had been received by the patients at the time of blood sampling. The study deep-sequenced TCR repertoires of sorted CD4+ and CD8+ blood T cells from severe aplastic anemia patients and healthy subjects. Patients were enrolled under clinicaltrials.gov protocols 00001620, 01623167, 00001397, 00071045, 00081523 and 00961064 in the USA. Ficoll-Paque density gradient centrifugation was used to isolate peripheral blood mononuclear cells. Before DNA extraction, CD4+ and CD8+ T cells were sorted with FACS or magnetic beads.

Genomic DNA was used as template for profiling of TCR beta VDJ combinations and CDR3 sequences. An Illumina HiSeq 2000 was used for TCR repertoire sequencing. Per the original workflow: TRBV/TRBJ rearrangement plots, CDR3 size and DJ length profiles, and Simpson's diversity index were used to evaluate the repertoires. The most abundant DNA sequence in the deep sequencing data was defined as the immunodominant clone. CDR3 amino acid sequences were checked for sharing between subjects and were compared against published repertoires and the VDJdb database. TCRdb trimmed the raw reads at Q25, called clones with MiXCR and kept productive beta chains. Each record represents a unique CDR3 protein, reported with the most common genes and DNA among its rows. The authors' filters were not applied to this entry. A total of 180,000 or so distinct CDR3 sequences appear in this sample, less than 60% of them only once. Jointly, the top ten make up 1.8% of the sample.

This clonotype was counted ten times or more. Its target antigen remains unknown. Nothing much larger sits one base from this clone, and base qualities are not available. The sequenced material came from sorted CD4+, CD8+, or CD8+CD57+ T cells (not recorded which) from PBMCs. The clonotype comes from a human donor with aplastic anemia. Rearrangement joined TRBV6-1 to TRBJ2-3; TRBD1 is possibly the D segment (6 matching bases). The CDR3 is CASNAGVTPTDTQYF. The bases read TGTGCCAGCAACGCAGGGGTCACCCCCACAGATACGCAGTATTTT.